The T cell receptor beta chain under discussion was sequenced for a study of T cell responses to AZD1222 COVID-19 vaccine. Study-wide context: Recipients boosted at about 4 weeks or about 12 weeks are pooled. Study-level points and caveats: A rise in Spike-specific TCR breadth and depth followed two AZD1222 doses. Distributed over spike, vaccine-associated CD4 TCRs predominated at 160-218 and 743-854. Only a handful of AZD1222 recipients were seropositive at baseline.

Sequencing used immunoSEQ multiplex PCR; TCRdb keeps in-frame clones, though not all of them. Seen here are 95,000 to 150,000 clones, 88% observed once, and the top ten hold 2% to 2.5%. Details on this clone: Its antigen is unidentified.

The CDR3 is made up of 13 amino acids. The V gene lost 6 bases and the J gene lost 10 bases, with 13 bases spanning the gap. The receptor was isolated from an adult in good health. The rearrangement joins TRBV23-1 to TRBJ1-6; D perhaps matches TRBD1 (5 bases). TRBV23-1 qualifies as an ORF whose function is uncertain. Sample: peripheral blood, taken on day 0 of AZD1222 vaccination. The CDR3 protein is CASSGQFRSPLHF. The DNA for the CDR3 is TGCGCCAGCAGCGGACAATTTCGCTCACCCCTCCACTTT.